This TCR beta chain was observed in a study of OX40 agonist ivuxolimab in advanced cancers. About the research overall: Patients achieving partial responses numbered three: one hepatocellular carcinoma case and two cutaneous melanoma cases.

The CDR3 length is 14 residues. The germline V and J ends were trimmed by 3 bases and 5 bases, with 13 bases remaining between them. Germline V CDR1 and CDR2: SEHNR, FQNEAQ (reference sequence). Profiling relied on immunoSEQ multiplex PCR, and the TCRdb table lists in-frame clones only, not all of them. The sample shows about 68,000 clones, about 90% of them seen only once. Blood sampling was done at baseline, cycle 4 day 1, and cycle 7 day 1. This TCR came from an adult with an advanced solid tumor such as melanoma, head and neck, liver or kidney cancer. The sequencing used CD4+ or CD8+ T cells sorted from blood, collected in a trial of the OX40 agonist ivuxolimab. The V call is TRBV7-9, the J call TRBJ1-2, with D unresolved. The CDR3, as DNA: TGTGCCAGCAGCTTTAGGACGGAGCTATATGGCTACACCTTC. This gives the protein CASSFRTELYGYTF. The entire variable domain, with the rest obtained from reference TRBV7-9 and TRBJ1-2, is as follows: DTGVSQNPRHKITKRGQNVTFRCDPISEHNRLYWYRQTLGQGPEFLTYFQNEAQLEKSRLLSDRFSAERPKGSFSTLEIQRTEQGDSAMYLCASSFRTELYGYTFGSGTRLTVV.